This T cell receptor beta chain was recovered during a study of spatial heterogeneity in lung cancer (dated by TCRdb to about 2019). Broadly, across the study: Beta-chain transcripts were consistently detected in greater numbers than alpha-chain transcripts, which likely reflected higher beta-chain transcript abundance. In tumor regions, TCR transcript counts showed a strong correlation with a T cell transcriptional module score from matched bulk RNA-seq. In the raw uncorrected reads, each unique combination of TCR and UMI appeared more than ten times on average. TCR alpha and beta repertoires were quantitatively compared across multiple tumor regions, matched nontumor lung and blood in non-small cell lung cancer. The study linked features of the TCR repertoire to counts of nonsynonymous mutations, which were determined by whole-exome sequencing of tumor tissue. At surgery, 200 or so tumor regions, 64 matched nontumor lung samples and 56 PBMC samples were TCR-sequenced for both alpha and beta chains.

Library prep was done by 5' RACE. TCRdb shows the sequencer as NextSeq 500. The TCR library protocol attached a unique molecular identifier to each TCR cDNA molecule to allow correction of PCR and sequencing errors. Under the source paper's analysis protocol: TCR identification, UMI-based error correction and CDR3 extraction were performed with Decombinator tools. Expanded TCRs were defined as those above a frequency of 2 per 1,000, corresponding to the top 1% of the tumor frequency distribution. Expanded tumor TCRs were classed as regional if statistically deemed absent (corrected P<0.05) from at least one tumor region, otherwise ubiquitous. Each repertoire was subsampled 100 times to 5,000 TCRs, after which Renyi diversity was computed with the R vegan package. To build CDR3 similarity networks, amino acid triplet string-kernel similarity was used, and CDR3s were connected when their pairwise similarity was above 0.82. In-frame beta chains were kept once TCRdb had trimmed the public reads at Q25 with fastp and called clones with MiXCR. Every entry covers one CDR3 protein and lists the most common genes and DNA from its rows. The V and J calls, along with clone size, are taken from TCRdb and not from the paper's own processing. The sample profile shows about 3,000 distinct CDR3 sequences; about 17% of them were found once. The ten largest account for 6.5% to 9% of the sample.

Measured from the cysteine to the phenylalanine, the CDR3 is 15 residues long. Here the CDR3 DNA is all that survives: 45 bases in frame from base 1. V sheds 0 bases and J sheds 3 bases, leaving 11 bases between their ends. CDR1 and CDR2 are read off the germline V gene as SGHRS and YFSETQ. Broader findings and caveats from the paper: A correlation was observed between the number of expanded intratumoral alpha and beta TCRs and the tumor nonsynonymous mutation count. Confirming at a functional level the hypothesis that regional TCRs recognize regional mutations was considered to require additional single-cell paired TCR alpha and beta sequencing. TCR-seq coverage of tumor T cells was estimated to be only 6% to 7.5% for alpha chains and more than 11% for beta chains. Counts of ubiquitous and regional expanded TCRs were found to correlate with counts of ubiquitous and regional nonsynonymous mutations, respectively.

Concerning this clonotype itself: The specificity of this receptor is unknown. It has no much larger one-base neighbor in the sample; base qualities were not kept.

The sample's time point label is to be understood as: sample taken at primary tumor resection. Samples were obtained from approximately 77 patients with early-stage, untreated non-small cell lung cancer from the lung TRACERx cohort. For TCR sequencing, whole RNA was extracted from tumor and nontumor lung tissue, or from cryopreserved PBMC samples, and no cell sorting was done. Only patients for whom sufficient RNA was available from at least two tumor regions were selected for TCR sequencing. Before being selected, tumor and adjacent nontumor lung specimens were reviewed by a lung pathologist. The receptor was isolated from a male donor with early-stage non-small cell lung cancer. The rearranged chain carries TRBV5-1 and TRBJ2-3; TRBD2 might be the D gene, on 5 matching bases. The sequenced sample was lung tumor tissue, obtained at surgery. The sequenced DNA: TGCGCCAGCAGCTTGGAGAGGGATGGGACAGATACGCAGTATTTT. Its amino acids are CASSLERDGTDTQYF.